Sequencing of this T cell receptor (beta chain) was carried out in a study of breast tumors, draining lymph nodes, adjacent tissues. Study outcomes and limitations: Data only fit, rather than demonstrated, lymph node origin of most tumor T cells. Most tumor T cells seemingly derive from lymph node, then expand in tumor. Tumor TCR diversity was below lymph nodes but above nontumor tissue.

Germline-derived CDR1 and CDR2 are KGHDR and SFDVKD. Germline trimming cut 5 bases from V and 5 bases from J; bases unmatched to any gene: 6. The CDR3 has 14 residues. The lymph nodes were axillary draining lymph nodes from breast cancer patients. Ten or more counts support this clonotype. Its target is unknown. One entry per CDR3 protein results from TCRdb running MiXCR on the multiplex PCR reads. The sample holds over 100,000 distinct CDR3 sequences, more than 20% seen once. This clonotype was sampled from a female donor with breast cancer. Some clones in this sample may be carry-over from other donors' samples. Sequenced material: axillary lymph node tissue. The rearrangement links TRBV24-1 to TRBJ2-3, with 7 bases lining up with TRBD2. CDR3 sequence reads: CATSVGGSRDTQYF. The CDR3 region has the DNA TGTGCCACCAGTGTCGGCGGGAGTAGAGATACGCAGTATTTT.